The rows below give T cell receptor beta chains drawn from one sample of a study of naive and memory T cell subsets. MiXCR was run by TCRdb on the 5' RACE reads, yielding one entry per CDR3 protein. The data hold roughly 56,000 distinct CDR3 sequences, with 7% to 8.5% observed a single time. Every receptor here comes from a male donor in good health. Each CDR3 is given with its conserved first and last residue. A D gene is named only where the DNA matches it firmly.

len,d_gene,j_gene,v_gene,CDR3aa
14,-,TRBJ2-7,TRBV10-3,CAISGEARAYEQYF
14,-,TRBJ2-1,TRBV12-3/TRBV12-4,CASLNGGPEVEQFF
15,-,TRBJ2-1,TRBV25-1,CASSEYRGTYNEQFF
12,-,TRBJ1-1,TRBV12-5,CASGLLPGEAFF
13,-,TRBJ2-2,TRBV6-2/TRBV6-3,CARPLAGAGELFF
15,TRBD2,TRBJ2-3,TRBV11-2,CASSFGGGGADTQYF
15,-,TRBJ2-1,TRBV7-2,CASSLDSLSYNEQFF
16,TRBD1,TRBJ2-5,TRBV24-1,CATSDSGTGTRETQYF
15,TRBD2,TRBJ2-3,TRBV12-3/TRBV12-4,CASTPGGPGTDTQYF
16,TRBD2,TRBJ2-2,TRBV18,CASSPRLAGNTGELFF
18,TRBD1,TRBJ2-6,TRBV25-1,CASSEFRTGGSGANVLTF
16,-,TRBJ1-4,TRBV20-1,CSARSSQRGSNEKLFF
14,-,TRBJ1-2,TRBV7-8,CASSPAGANYGYTF
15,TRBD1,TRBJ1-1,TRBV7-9,CASSLSGTGGTEAFF
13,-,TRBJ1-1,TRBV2,CASSTPGNTEAFF
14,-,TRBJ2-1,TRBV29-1,CSVDYSGPYNEQFF
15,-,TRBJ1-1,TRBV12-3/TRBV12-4,CASSFPNGESLEAFF
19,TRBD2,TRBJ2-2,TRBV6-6,CASSDSGLAGQGQPGELFF
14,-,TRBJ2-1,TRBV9,CASSVDTKGSEQFF
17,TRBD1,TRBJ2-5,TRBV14,CASSQVIFSTGRETQYF
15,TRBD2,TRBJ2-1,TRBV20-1,CSARGTSGMNNEQFF
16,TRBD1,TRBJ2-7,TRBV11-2,CASSSAPGQGFYEQYF
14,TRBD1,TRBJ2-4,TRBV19,CASSNGGQGNIQYF
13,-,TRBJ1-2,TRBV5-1,CASSVDGSYGYTF
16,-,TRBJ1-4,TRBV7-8,CASGTFNRERNEKLFF
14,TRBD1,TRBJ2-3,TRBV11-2,CASSPGQGSDTQYF
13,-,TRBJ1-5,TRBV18,CASSGQNNQPQHF
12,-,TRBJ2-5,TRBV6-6,CASIGSQETQYF
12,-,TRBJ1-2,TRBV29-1,CSAKQGSWGYTF
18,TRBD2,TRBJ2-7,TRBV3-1,CASSRSGSSGFRGYEQYF
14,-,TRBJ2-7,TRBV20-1,CSARDGRSSYEQYF
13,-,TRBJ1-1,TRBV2,CASSVGVRTEAFF
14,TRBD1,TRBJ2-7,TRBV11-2,CAGARWTGAVEQYF
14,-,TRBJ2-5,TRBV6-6,CASSPVTGQETQYF
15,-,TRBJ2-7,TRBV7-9,CASSLEQGPHYEQYF
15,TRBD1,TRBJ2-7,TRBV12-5,CASGFSRDSPYEQYF
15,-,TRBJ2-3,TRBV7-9,CASSSLGGGTDTQYF
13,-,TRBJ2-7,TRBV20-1,CSATGTSGPEQYF
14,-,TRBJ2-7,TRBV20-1,CSARTGLGTYEQYF
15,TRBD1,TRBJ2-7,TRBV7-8,CASSAGTGEKREQYF
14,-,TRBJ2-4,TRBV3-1,CASSQGQGSGIQYF
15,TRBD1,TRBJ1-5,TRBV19,CASSIGRGLGQPQHF
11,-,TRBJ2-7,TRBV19,CASSGGPEQYF
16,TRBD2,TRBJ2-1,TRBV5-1,CASSLRAGSSYNEQFF
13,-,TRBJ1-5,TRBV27,CASSLGWNQPQHF
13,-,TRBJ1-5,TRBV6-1,CASSTVSNQPQHF
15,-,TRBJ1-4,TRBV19,CASRILTGPNEKLFF
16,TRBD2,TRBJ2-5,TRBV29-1,CSVEADEAGDRETQYF
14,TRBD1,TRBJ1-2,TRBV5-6,CASSQGTGPYGYTF
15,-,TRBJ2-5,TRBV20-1,CSARGLVGGQETQYF
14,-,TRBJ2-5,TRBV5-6,CASSLGGGQETQYF
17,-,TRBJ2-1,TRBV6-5,CASSQPASLSSYNEQFF
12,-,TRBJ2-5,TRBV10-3,CATGPHQETQYF
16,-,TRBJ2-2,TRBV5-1,CASSPGPRANTGELFF
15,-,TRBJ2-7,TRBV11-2,CASSLAHGRSYEQYF
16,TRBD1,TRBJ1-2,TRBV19,CASNRDRGQSRYGYTF
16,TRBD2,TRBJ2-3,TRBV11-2,CASRFLLATSTDTQYF
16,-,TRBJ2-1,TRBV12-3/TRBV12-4,CASSPLFERAYNEQFF